These 20 T cell receptor beta chains share one sample of origin, sequenced in a study of early T cells in non-severe SARS-CoV-2 infection. TCRdb redid the calling of the 5' RACE reads with MiXCR, one entry per CDR3 protein. The data show roughly 52,000 distinct CDR3 sequences, around 8% seen once. Sequencing was carried out using whole blood. These receptors were taken from an adult who was a healthcare worker with PCR-confirmed SARS-CoV-2 infection or an uninfected control (not recorded which).

The chain couples TRBV6-2 or TRBV6-3 to TRBJ2-1, with a weak D call TRBD1 (6 bases). The ends were cut back, 4 bases at V and 15 bases at J, with 13 bases in the middle. CDR1 is MNHEY, CDR2 SVGEGT, per germline. This CDR3 is built from 11 residues. The DNA of the CDR3 is TGTGCCAGCAGTTCTTTAGGGGGACGGTTCTTC. Protein product: CASSSLGGRFF.

This clonotype has ten or more counts. The chain recombines TRBV27 with TRBJ2-3; a weak D match, TRBD2 (6 bases). The V gene lost 6 bases and the J gene lost 1 base, with 26 bases spanning the gap. The germline V gene encodes CDR1 MNHEY and CDR2 SMNVEV (reference sequence). The CDR3 is 19 amino acids. Written as DNA, the CDR3 is TGTGCCAGCAGCCAAGAGGGGACTGCTACCTGGCTCGGCACAGATACGCAGTATTTT. This translates into CASSQEGTATWLGTDTQYF.

This clonotype was detected many times. J is TRBJ2-5 and V is TRBV29-1, with D perhaps TRBD1 (6 bases). This CDR3 contains 13 residues. Germline CDR1 and CDR2: SQVTM and ANQGSEA. V lost 7 bases to trimming and J lost 0 bases, with 12 bases between them. In nucleotides, the CDR3 is TGCAGCGCGGGACACCCGTACCAAGAGACCCAGTACTTC. Translated: CSAGHPYQETQYF.

This clonotype showed up just a few times. The V gene is TRBV5-1, the J gene TRBJ2-7, with 8 bases identical to TRBD1. CDR1 and CDR2 (germline): SGHRS, YFSETQ. The J segment lost 3 bases and the V segment lost 2 bases, leaving 4 bases of the junction unmatched. The CDR3 runs to 14 residues. CDR3 amino acids: CASSFPGQVYEQYF. In DNA, the CDR3 is TGCGCCAGCAGCTTCCCGGGACAGGTCTACGAGCAGTACTTC.

There are many counts of this clonotype. The V gene is TRBV28, the J gene TRBJ1-1; D possibly corresponds to TRBD1 (6 bases). Trimming removed 5 bases from V and 7 bases from J, with 11 bases in between. The CDR3 extends over 12 amino acids. Germline assignment: CDR1 MDHEN and CDR2 SYDVKM. CDR3 DNA: TGTGCCAGCAGTGGGGGGGCCTTTGAAGCTTTCTTT. Protein: CASSGGAFEAFF.

This clonotype was observed a handful of times. The chain has TRBV9 and TRBJ1-1; 12 positions match TRBD1. Losses at the gene ends were 0 bases for V and 4 bases for J; bases not matched to a gene: 10. The CDR3 totals 18 residues. Germline-derived CDR1 and CDR2 are SGDLS and YYNGEE. CDR3 region: CASSVAPGTGGSSTEAFF. CDR3 coding DNA: TGTGCCAGCAGCGTAGCCCCCGGGACAGGGGGCTCGAGCACTGAAGCTTTCTTT.

In this sample, this clonotype turned up many times. This sequence joins TRBV9 and TRBJ2-3; 10 bases line up with TRBD2. There are 14 residues in the CDR3. The V segment lost 7 bases and the J segment 4 bases; nucleotides outside the gene matches: 6. Germline CDR1 and CDR2: SGDLS and YYNGEE. DNA of the CDR3: TGTGCCAGCGGGAGCGGGGGGGGTGCAGATACGCAGTATTTT. Encoded protein: CASGSGGGADTQYF.

The J gene is TRBJ2-7, the V gene TRBV2; D ambiguous. CDR3 length: 12 amino acids. CDR1 and CDR2 from the germline V gene are SNHLY and FYNNEI. Trimming cost V 3 bases and J 5 bases, with 8 bases left between them. The CDR3 region has the DNA TGTGCCAGCAGTGAGCGGTTTGACGAGCAGTACTTC. Encoded protein: CASSERFDEQYF.

A word on this clonotype: The junction differs from germline at one of its ends, possibly a read error. The chain links TRBV7-2 to TRBJ2-5; TRBD1 matches at 8 bases. The CDR3 consists of 15 residues. Germline CDR1 SGHTA, CDR2 FQGNSA. CDR3 sequence reads: CASSVADRGGETQYF. The CDR3 region has the DNA TGTGCCAGCAGCGTAGCAGACAGGGGTGGCGAGACCCAGTACTTC.

This clonotype was observed at least ten times. The chain recombines TRBV7-2 with TRBJ2-5; D ambiguous. The V end was cut by 5 bases, the J end by 7 bases, with 8 bases between. Germline V lookup: CDR1 SGHTA, CDR2 FQGNSA. This CDR3 contains 11 residues. The DNA of the CDR3 is TGTGCCAGCAGCCCCCGAGGGACCCAGTACTTC. Translating it yields CASSPRGTQYF.

The rearrangement uses TRBV7-2 and TRBJ2-7, with D unresolved. With 4 bases removed from V and 5 bases from J, the gap between germline ends came to 6 bases. The CDR3 contains 11 residues. In germline, CDR1 is SGHTA, CDR2 FQGNSA. As DNA, the CDR3 is TGTGCCAGCAGCTCCCTTCACGAGCAGTACTTC. It codes for CASSSLHEQYF.

The sample holds many counts of this clonotype. CDR3 protein: CASNPETENTIYF. The CDR3 DNA is TGTGCCAGCAATCCTGAAACCGAGAACACCATATATTTT. V usage is TRBV9 and J usage is TRBJ1-3; D uncertain. The CDR3 is made up of 13 amino acids. Germline V gene data show CDR1 as SGDLS and CDR2 as YYNGEE. With 6 bases removed from V and 7 bases from J, the gap between germline ends came to 14 bases.

This clonotype was counted ten times or more. The chain employs TRBV5-4 and TRBJ2-1, with 12 bases identical to TRBD2. Germline V lookup: CDR1 SGHNT, CDR2 YYREEE (reference sequence). The ends lost 4 bases at V and 1 base at J; junction bases unmatched: 9. This CDR3 has 18 residues. CDR3 nucleotide sequence: TGTGCCAGCAGCCCAGGACTAGCGGGGTTGGGATCCTACAATGAGCAGTTCTTC. It is translated as CASSPGLAGLGSYNEQFF.

The sample holds many counts of this clonotype. The gene calls are TRBV6-6 and TRBJ1-4; D possibly corresponds to TRBD1 (5 bases). CDR1 and CDR2 from the germline V gene are MNHNY and SVGAGI (reference sequence). Trimming stripped 5 bases from V and 11 bases from J, with 15 bases between. The length of the CDR3 is 13 residues. The CDR3 DNA sequence: TGTGCCAGCAGTAGTCGTTCCAGGGAGAAACTGTTTTTT. Translating gives CASSSRSREKLFF.

This clonotype was seen many times. The chain employs TRBV11-2 and TRBJ2-5; TRBD1 or TRBD2 may be the D gene (5 bases each). Trimming took off 1 base at V and 1 base at J, with 10 bases between the two ends. The CDR3 extends over 15 amino acids. Germline values: CDR1 SGHAT, CDR2 FQNNGV. CDR3 amino acids: CASSLAWGSQETQYF. DNA for the CDR3: TGTGCCAGCAGCTTAGCTTGGGGGTCCCAAGAGACCCAGTACTTC.

This clonotype appeared a few times. The chain's CDR3 is CASSLAPHHDNEQFF. The CDR3 DNA reads as TGTGCCAGCAGCTTAGCTCCGCACCATGACAATGAGCAGTTCTTC. V and J are TRBV7-3 and TRBJ2-1; D gene uncertain. Germline assignment: CDR1 SGHTA and CDR2 FQGTGA. This CDR3 has 15 amino acids. V was shortened by 2 bases and J by 5 bases, with 13 bases between the two germline ends.

V gene TRBV9 combines with J gene TRBJ2-5; D is ambiguous. The CDR3 totals 14 residues. Germline V gene data show CDR1 as SGDLS and CDR2 as YYNGEE. The ends were cut back, 4 bases at V and 2 bases at J, with 12 bases in the middle. The CDR3 nucleotides are TGTGCCAGCAGCCCTCAATCCCAACAAGAGACCCAGTACTTC. Encoded protein: CASSPQSQQETQYF.

Ten or more counts support this clonotype. The chain uses TRBV5-5 and TRBJ1-5; no clear D. The germline CDR1 and CDR2 sequences are SGHKS and YYEKEE (reference sequence). The CDR3 length is 13 residues. V was cut by 4 bases and J by 5 bases, with 10 bases left in between. This CDR3 reads CASSPEPDQPQHF. DNA for the CDR3: TGTGCCAGCAGCCCCGAACCCGATCAGCCCCAGCATTTT.

In this sample, this clonotype turned up many times. This chain links TRBV20-1 with TRBJ1-5; D call uncertain. Looked up from germline, CDR1 is DFQATT and CDR2 is SNEGSKA (reference sequence). V was pared by 3 bases and J by 6 bases, with 15 bases between. The CDR3 is 14 amino acids. CDR3 nucleotides: TGCAGTGCTAGGTTTGTGGGATCGGGTCAGCCCCAGCATTTT. Its translation is CSARFVGSGQPQHF.

In this sample, this clonotype turned up many times. The V call is TRBV11-2, the J call TRBJ2-1, with a possible D match to TRBD2 (5 bases). The germline V and J ends were trimmed by 1 base and 1 base, with 8 bases remaining between them. The CDR3 spans 15 residues. CDR1 is SGHAT, CDR2 FQNNGV, per germline. The CDR3 DNA follows: TGTGCCAGCAGCTTAGGCGGGTCTTCCTACAATGAGCAGTTCTTC. Amino acid sequence: CASSLGGSSYNEQFF.